A single sample is the source of the 5 T cell receptor beta chains below, sequenced in a study of glioma-infiltrating T cells. TCR alpha and beta CDR3 regions were amplified from RNA using iRepertoire nested multiplex PCR. TCRdb re-called the multiplex PCR reads through MiXCR, storing one row per CDR3 protein. This table holds approximately 3,500 distinct CDR3 sequences, 15% to 20% found once. Sequences were obtained from glioma tissue, nonneoplastic brain tissue, or PBMCs (not recorded which). These receptors were obtained from a human donor with low-grade glioma or glioblastoma, undergoing nonglioma brain surgery, or in good health (not recorded which).

Worth noting for this clonotype: This sequence may be a read error, since a much larger clone differs from it by one base. V usage is TRBV18 and J usage is TRBJ1-3, with D uncertain. The CDR3 has 16 amino acids. Germline values: CDR1 KGHSH, CDR2 LQKENI. CDR3 sequence reads: CASSFGKTGSGSTIYF. The CDR3 coding sequence is TGTGCCAGCTCATTCGGGAAAACTGGCTCTGGAAGCACCATATATTTT.

Turning to this clonotype: Being one base from a much bigger clone, this may be a read error. V is TRBV7-2 and J is TRBJ2-7; D is unresolved. Germline CDR1 reads SGHTA; CDR2 reads FQGNSA. CDR3 length: 13 residues. V was pared by 5 bases and J by 6 bases, with 14 bases between. The CDR3 loop is CASSPVKGGEQYV. The CDR3 nucleotides are TGTGCCAGCAGCCCAGTAAAGGGCGGCGAGCAGTACGTC.

This clonotype was picked up a small number of times. The CDR3, as DNA: TGTGCCAGTAGTATCTTAAATAGCAATCAGCCCCAGCATTTT. Amino acid sequence: CASSILNSNQPQHF. The J gene is TRBJ1-5, the V gene TRBV19; D is ambiguous. V was trimmed by 3 bases and J by 0 bases, leaving 6 bases between them. The CDR3 loop spans 14 amino acids. Germline V gives CDR1 LNHDA, CDR2 SQIVND (reference sequence).

This clonotype was seen many times. The chain employs TRBV10-3 and TRBJ1-2; 8 positions match TRBD1. Trimming cost V 10 bases and J 4 bases; bases outside gene matches: 17. Germline V gene lookup returns CDR1 ENHRY and CDR2 SYGVKD. The CDR3 totals 16 residues. Here the CDR3 DNA reads TGTGCCACCAAAAGGCAGGGGGCAGGGGAGATCTATGGCTACACCTTC. Protein sequence: CATKRQGAGEIYGYTF.

This clonotype has at least ten counts. The V and J genes are TRBV7-2 and TRBJ2-3; D is unclear. This CDR3 spans 14 amino acids. The germline V gene has CDR1 SGHTA and CDR2 FQGNSA. Trimming cost V 1 base and J 4 bases, with 9 bases left between them. CDR3 residues: CASSLVVAPDTQYF. DNA for the CDR3: TGTGCCAGCAGCTTAGTGGTGGCCCCAGATACGCAGTATTTT. The variable domain in full, completed from reference TRBV7-2 and TRBJ2-3, reads GAGVSQSPSNKVTEKGKDVELRCDPISGHTALYWYRQSLGQGLEFLIYFQGNSAPDKSGLPSDRFSAERTGGSVSTLTIQRTQQEDSAVYLCASSLVVAPDTQYFGPGTRLTVL.